The 4 T cell receptor beta chains in this list originate from one sample, sequenced in a study of CD8+CD57+ T cells in acquired aplastic anemia. All sequencing subjects had displayed CD8+CD57+ cell expansion on flow cytometry. TCR beta VDJ combinations and CDR3 sequences were profiled from genomic DNA. One entry per CDR3 protein results from TCRdb running MiXCR on the reads. The sample holds some 160,000 distinct CDR3 sequences, roughly 43% seen once. The sample taken for sequencing was sorted CD4+, CD8+, or CD8+CD57+ T cells (not recorded which) from PBMCs. The receptors shown here come from a human donor with aplastic anemia.

The chain joins TRBV12-3 or TRBV12-4 to TRBJ2-7; possibly TRBD1 for D (6 bases). Trimming cost V 5 bases and J 5 bases, with 19 bases left between them. The CDR3 contains 15 residues. The DNA of the CDR3 is TGTGCCAGCAGTCCAGAAACCGGGACATCTAACGAGCAGTACTTC. As protein: CASSPETGTSNEQYF.

This clonotype was recorded at least ten times. The V call is TRBV12-3 or TRBV12-4, the J call TRBJ2-5; 8 bases align to TRBD2. CDR3 length equals 16 residues. V lost 7 bases and J lost 3; bases outside the gene matches: 13. CDR3 loop: CASKIRSGGGEETQYF. In nucleotides, the CDR3 is TGTGCCAGCAAAATAAGGTCGGGGGGGGGCGAAGAGACCCAGTACTTC.

There are many counts of this clonotype. V is TRBV11-2 and J is TRBJ2-5, with D tentatively TRBD2 (5 bases). V lost 5 bases and J 6 bases, leaving 25 bases between the germline ends. Germline V lookup: CDR1 SGHAT, CDR2 FQNNGV. The CDR3 runs 17 residues. CDR3 DNA: TGTGCCAGCAGCCCCCCCGTGGAGGAAAGAAGGCAAAAGACCCAGTACTTC. This sequence encodes CASSPPVEERRQKTQYF.

At least ten counts were recorded for this clonotype. The V call is TRBV6-5, the J call TRBJ2-5, with D unresolved. CDR3 size: 14 residues. The germline V gene encodes CDR1 MNHEY and CDR2 SVGAGI. V was pared by 8 bases and J by 5 bases, with 18 bases between. CDR3 bases: TGTGCCAGCTCCCCCGCCGCGCATTTCGAGACCCAGTACTTC. This codes for CASSPAAHFETQYF.